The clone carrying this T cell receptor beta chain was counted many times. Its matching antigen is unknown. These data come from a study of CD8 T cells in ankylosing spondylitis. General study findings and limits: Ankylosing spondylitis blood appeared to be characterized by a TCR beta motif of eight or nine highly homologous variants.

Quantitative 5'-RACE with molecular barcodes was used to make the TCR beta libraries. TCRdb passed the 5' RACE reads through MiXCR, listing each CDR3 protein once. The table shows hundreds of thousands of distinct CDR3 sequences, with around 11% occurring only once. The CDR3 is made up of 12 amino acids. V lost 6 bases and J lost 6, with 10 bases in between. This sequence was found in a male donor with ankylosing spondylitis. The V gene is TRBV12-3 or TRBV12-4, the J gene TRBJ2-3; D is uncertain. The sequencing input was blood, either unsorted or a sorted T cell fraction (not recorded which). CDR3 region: CASSARVDTQYF. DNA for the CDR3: TGTGCCAGCAGCGCCCGGGTGGATACGCAGTATTTT.